A selection of T cell receptor beta chains follows, all from one sample in a study of cytomegalovirus exposure and HLA in healthy donors. This table comes from immunoSEQ multiplex PCR, and its TCRdb copy is limited to in-frame clones, with some not included. The top ten hold 3% to 4% of the sample, which has over 75,000 clones, about 79% seen once. Material for sequencing was PBMCs. Every receptor here comes from a male donor in good health and CMV-seropositive. Each CDR3 is given with its conserved first and last residue.

J | V | CDR3
TRBJ1-2 | TRBV5-6 | CASSSGTDYGYTF
TRBJ2-7 | TRBV18 | CASSPPSGAHEQYF
TRBJ1-2 | TRBV5-1 | CASSSTGQRNYGYTF
TRBJ2-7 | TRBV2 | CASREETGKNEQYF
TRBJ2-1 | TRBV27 | CASSFWASGGSFF
TRBJ2-5 | TRBV6-1 | CASSESTGRETQYF
TRBJ1-1 | TRBV19 | CASSRGGGSVNTEAFF
TRBJ2-2 | TRBV5-4 | CASSRTDTGELFF
TRBJ2-7 | TRBV5-6 | CASGEGSYEQYF
TRBJ2-7 | TRBV2 | CASCARRDTYEQYF
TRBJ1-5 | TRBV5-1 | CASSLNGDSNQPQHF
TRBJ1-5 | TRBV7-8 | CASREGGVNQPQHF
TRBJ2-7 | TRBV27 | CASSHRGRFYEQYF
TRBJ2-2 | TRBV9 | CASREGLGNTGELFF
TRBJ2-7 | TRBV5-1 | CASSLRGRLEQYF
TRBJ1-3 | TRBV5-1 | CASRGQGSGNTIYF
TRBJ2-2 | TRBV4-3 | CASSQDVQYTGELFF
TRBJ2-6 | TRBV7-3 | CASSLNGGTGANVLTF
TRBJ1-5 | TRBV19 | CASGGDTIWRNQPQHF
TRBJ2-5 | TRBV5-1 | CASSLVPSRGAQETQYF
TRBJ1-5 | TRBV7-7 | CASSFSEDQPQHF
TRBJ1-6 | TRBV5-1 | CASSLETSGFTYNSPLHF
TRBJ2-1 | TRBV7-6 | CASSSPGLAGGSSYNEQFF
TRBJ1-3 | TRBV11-3 | CASSYWAGSGNTIYF
TRBJ1-1 | TRBV7-2 | CASSFRQGSAEAFF
TRBJ1-1 | TRBV11-3 | CASSPGGQGWRMNTEAFF
TRBJ1-1 | TRBV19 | CASNFVTENTEAFF
TRBJ1-2 | TRBV5-4 | CASSLPGQLKYGYTF
TRBJ2-7 | TRBV6-1 | CASSKTGGTYEQYF
TRBJ2-2 | TRBV14 | CASSHYLGLGYGELFF
TRBJ2-1 | TRBV5-1 | CASSPRGGTRGATEQFF
TRBJ1-6 | TRBV5-1 | CASSPGGQGAGSPLHF
TRBJ2-5 | TRBV4-2 | CASSLGTSGVETQYF
TRBJ2-2 | TRBV5-1 | CASSPGGTGELFF
TRBJ1-6 | TRBV19 | CASSVQGFNSPLHF
TRBJ1-4 | TRBV4-3 | CASSQGDRGNEKLFF
TRBJ2-5 | TRBV2 | CASSPLTSGGLKTQYF
TRBJ1-1 | TRBV18 | CASSLDRELTEAFF
TRBJ2-7 | TRBV7-8 | CASSPSQGSEQYF
TRBJ2-5 | TRBV4-1 | CASSQTFDRSQETQYF
TRBJ1-1 | TRBV7-3 | CASSLYGPNTEAFF
TRBJ1-2 | TRBV2 | CASSVLENYGYTF
TRBJ1-1 | TRBV27 | CASSPRTGTEAFF
TRBJ2-5 | TRBV19 | CASSKQGQETQYF
TRBJ1-4 | TRBV6-5 | CASAPLTGEKLFF
TRBJ1-3 | TRBV4-1 | CASSQENRGRGNTIYF
TRBJ1-6 | TRBV7-6 | CASSSKFPGQDNSPLHF
TRBJ2-7 | TRBV6-5 | CATQRGGGYEQYF
TRBJ1-2 | TRBV18 | CASSPPGTGAYGYTF
TRBJ1-2 | TRBV25-1 | CASQVDAEYGYTF
TRBJ2-5 | TRBV5-1 | CASSPAEPAGETQYF
TRBJ2-7 | TRBV7-2 | CASSLSRGPSYEQYF
TRBJ2-7 | TRBV4-3 | CASSQRNWGPGEQYF
TRBJ1-2 | TRBV7-9 | CASSLAAGARYGYTF